This is a list of T cell receptor beta chains from one sample in a study of blood T cell repertoires in COVID-19. Sequencing used immunoSEQ multiplex PCR; TCRdb keeps in-frame clones, though not all of them. Among around 500,000 clones listed, approximately 90% were seen once. Sequenced sample: PBMCs or T cells enriched from blood (not recorded which). The receptors derive from a woman aged 55-70 years who had recovered from COVID-19. Each CDR3 is given with its conserved first and last residue. D genes are given only for firm matches. Only some rows state a clone size, as once, few, many or a class for expanded clones.

abundance: NA
d_gene: TRBD1
v_gene: TRBV7-9
j_gene: TRBJ1-4
CDR3nt: TGTGCCAGCAGTTCTATAACCGGACAGGCGGGAGGTGAAAAACTGTTTTTT
CDR3aa: CASSSITGQAGGEKLFF

abundance: NA
d_gene: NA
v_gene: TRBV2
j_gene: TRBJ2-3
CDR3nt: TGTGCCAGCAGTGAAGGACACTCAGATACGCAGTATTTT
CDR3aa: CASSEGHSDTQYF

abundance: NA
d_gene: TRBD1
v_gene: TRBV9
j_gene: TRBJ2-1
CDR3nt: TGTGCCAGCAGCATAAGCGGGACAGGGGGTTACAATGAGCAGTTCTTC
CDR3aa: CASSISGTGGYNEQFF

abundance: NA
d_gene: TRBD1
v_gene: TRBV10-3
j_gene: TRBJ1-1
CDR3nt: TGTGCCATCAGTGGCCCAGGGGGCGCGTACACTGAAGCTTTCTTT
CDR3aa: CAISGPGGAYTEAFF

abundance: NA
d_gene: NA
v_gene: TRBV2
j_gene: TRBJ1-1
CDR3nt: TGTGCCAGCAGTGAACTGGGGGCGGGAGTGACTGAAGCTTTCTTT
CDR3aa: CASSELGAGVTEAFF

abundance: NA
d_gene: TRBD1
v_gene: TRBV6-5
j_gene: TRBJ1-2
CDR3nt: TGTGCCAGCAGTTTCATTGGACAGGCGCCCAGAGACTACACCTTC
CDR3aa: CASSFIGQAPRDYTF

abundance: NA
d_gene: TRBD1
v_gene: TRBV18
j_gene: TRBJ1-1
CDR3nt: TGTGCCAGCTCCACCGGGGGGACAGGGCTGTTTGAAGCTTTCTTT
CDR3aa: CASSTGGTGLFEAFF

abundance: NA
d_gene: TRBD2
v_gene: TRBV7-9
j_gene: TRBJ2-1
CDR3nt: TGTGCCAGCAGCTCCCCGACTAGCGGGGGGGCCATCGATGAGCAGTTCTTC
CDR3aa: CASSSPTSGGAIDEQFF

abundance: NA
d_gene: NA
v_gene: TRBV5-1
j_gene: TRBJ1-1
CDR3nt: TGCGCCAGCAGCTTGTTGAGTGGGAACACTGAAGCTTTCTTT
CDR3aa: CASSLLSGNTEAFF

abundance: NA
d_gene: NA
v_gene: TRBV7-7
j_gene: TRBJ1-1
CDR3nt: TGTGCTACCAGGAAGTGTCGACCGCTAAACACTGAAGCTTTCTTT
CDR3aa: CATRKCRPLNTEAFF

abundance: NA
d_gene: NA
v_gene: TRBV4-1
j_gene: TRBJ2-2
CDR3nt: TGCGCCAGCAGCCAAGATAAGGCTAGGACGAACACCGGGGAGCTGTTTTTT
CDR3aa: CASSQDKARTNTGELFF

abundance: NA
d_gene: NA
v_gene: TRBV11-3
j_gene: TRBJ1-1
CDR3nt: TGTGCCAGCAGCTTCCCCACGCGTGTAGCTTTCTTT
CDR3aa: CASSFPTRVAFF

abundance: NA
d_gene: TRBD2
v_gene: TRBV7-8
j_gene: TRBJ2-3
CDR3nt: TGTGCCAGCAATCGGGGAGCGGGGGGCCGCACAGATACGCAGTATTTT
CDR3aa: CASNRGAGGRTDTQYF

abundance: NA
d_gene: NA
v_gene: TRBV4-1
j_gene: TRBJ2-5
CDR3nt: TGCGCCAGCAGCCAAGAACAGGGGACCCAGTACTTC
CDR3aa: CASSQEQGTQYF

abundance: NA
d_gene: TRBD1
v_gene: TRBV6-5
j_gene: TRBJ2-2
CDR3nt: TGTGCCAGCAGTTGGGGCTGGACAGGTAGAACCGGGGAGCTGTTTTTT
CDR3aa: CASSWGWTGRTGELFF

abundance: NA
d_gene: TRBD2
v_gene: TRBV9
j_gene: TRBJ2-3
CDR3nt: TGTGCCAGCAGCGTGGGCCTAGCGGGGCGGGATACGCAGTATTTT
CDR3aa: CASSVGLAGRDTQYF

abundance: few
d_gene: NA
v_gene: TRBV2
j_gene: TRBJ1-3
CDR3nt: TGTGCCAGCAGTGTCATTGGACAGCCATATTTT
CDR3aa: CASSVIGQPYF

abundance: NA
d_gene: TRBD1
v_gene: TRBV2
j_gene: TRBJ1-2
CDR3nt: TGTGCCAGCAGTGGACAGGGTTTTGGACCCTATGGCTACACCTTC
CDR3aa: CASSGQGFGPYGYTF

abundance: once
d_gene: TRBD2
v_gene: TRBV3-1/TRBV3-2
j_gene: TRBJ2-2
CDR3nt: TGTGCCAGCAGCCGAGCGGGGCTTCGCACCGGGGAGCTGTTTTTT
CDR3aa: CASSRAGLRTGELFF

abundance: NA
d_gene: NA
v_gene: TRBV6-5
j_gene: TRBJ1-3
CDR3nt: TGTGCCAGCAGGGAGAGGACTTCTGGAAACACCATATATTTT
CDR3aa: CASRERTSGNTIYF

abundance: NA
d_gene: TRBD2
v_gene: TRBV4-1
j_gene: TRBJ2-2
CDR3nt: TGCGCCAGCAGCCACCCGAGGGGCGGGGGGACACGCACCGGGGAGCTGTTTTTT
CDR3aa: CASSHPRGGGTRTGELFF

abundance: NA
d_gene: TRBD1
v_gene: TRBV3-1/TRBV3-2
j_gene: TRBJ1-2
CDR3nt: TGTGCCAGCAGCCCACTAGGGACAGGGGTAGGGAGTAACTATGGCTACACCTTC
CDR3aa: CASSPLGTGVGSNYGYTF

abundance: NA
d_gene: NA
v_gene: TRBV2
j_gene: TRBJ1-5
CDR3nt: TGTGCCAGCAGTGCAGTGGATCAGCCCCAGCATTTT
CDR3aa: CASSAVDQPQHF

abundance: NA
d_gene: TRBD2
v_gene: TRBV4-1
j_gene: TRBJ2-2
CDR3nt: TGCGCCAGCAGCCAAGCTAGCGGGGGGGCTTACACCGGGGAGCTGTTTTTT
CDR3aa: CASSQASGGAYTGELFF

abundance: NA
d_gene: NA
v_gene: TRBV10-1
j_gene: TRBJ2-2
CDR3nt: TGCGCCAGCAGTGAGTCGTTGGGGGCGGACACCGGGGAGCTGTTTTTT
CDR3aa: CASSESLGADTGELFF

abundance: once
d_gene: TRBD2
v_gene: TRBV27
j_gene: TRBJ2-2
CDR3nt: TGTGCCAGCAGCCGAACTATAGCGGGGGCTGGGGAGCTGTTTTTT
CDR3aa: CASSRTIAGAGELFF

abundance: NA
d_gene: NA
v_gene: TRBV4-1
j_gene: TRBJ2-7
CDR3nt: TGCGCCAGCAGCCAAGAAGAGTTCTACGAGCAGTACTTC
CDR3aa: CASSQEEFYEQYF

abundance: NA
d_gene: NA
v_gene: TRBV5-1
j_gene: TRBJ1-1
CDR3nt: TGCGCCAGCAGTTGGGGGGAGCCTACTGAAGCTTTCTTT
CDR3aa: CASSWGEPTEAFF

abundance: NA
d_gene: TRBD2
v_gene: TRBV11-2
j_gene: TRBJ2-5
CDR3nt: TGTGCCAGCAGCTTAGGGGCTAGCGGGGGGGCAGAGACCCAGTACTTC
CDR3aa: CASSLGASGGAETQYF

abundance: NA
d_gene: NA
v_gene: TRBV12-5
j_gene: TRBJ2-2
CDR3nt: TGTGCTAGTGGTTTGCTCCCCGGGTCCGGGGAGCTGTTTTTT
CDR3aa: CASGLLPGSGELFF

abundance: few
d_gene: NA
v_gene: TRBV12-3/TRBV12-4
j_gene: TRBJ1-5
CDR3nt: TGTGCCAGCAGACTTCCCAATCAGCCCCAGCATTTT
CDR3aa: CASRLPNQPQHF

abundance: NA
d_gene: NA
v_gene: TRBV5-1
j_gene: TRBJ1-5
CDR3nt: TGCGCCAGCAGCTTGATGGGGGGAGGTGGTCAGCCCCAGCATTTT
CDR3aa: CASSLMGGGGQPQHF

abundance: NA
d_gene: NA
v_gene: TRBV5-4
j_gene: TRBJ2-6
CDR3nt: TGTGCCAGCAGCTTGGGGGGCCTTGCTTCGGGGGCCAACGTCCTGACTTTC
CDR3aa: CASSLGGLASGANVLTF

abundance: NA
d_gene: TRBD1
v_gene: TRBV5-1
j_gene: TRBJ1-2
CDR3nt: TGCGCCAGCAGCCCGACGGACAGGCCTATGGGCTACACCTTC
CDR3aa: CASSPTDRPMGYTF

abundance: NA
d_gene: NA
v_gene: TRBV12-3/TRBV12-4
j_gene: TRBJ1-2
CDR3nt: TGTGCCAGCAGGCCCGACAGACACTATGGCTACACCTTC
CDR3aa: CASRPDRHYGYTF

abundance: NA
d_gene: NA
v_gene: TRBV2
j_gene: TRBJ2-7
CDR3nt: TGTGCCAGCAGTGAATCAGGGGTCCTGGGCGAGCAGTACTTC
CDR3aa: CASSESGVLGEQYF

abundance: NA
d_gene: NA
v_gene: TRBV4-1
j_gene: TRBJ2-2
CDR3nt: TGCGCCAGCAGCCAAGATCGAGTAACCGGGGAGCTGTTTTTT
CDR3aa: CASSQDRVTGELFF

abundance: NA
d_gene: NA
v_gene: TRBV6-1
j_gene: TRBJ2-2
CDR3nt: TGTGCCAGCAGTGAACAGGGCCTCGCGAACACCGGGGAGCTGTTTTTT
CDR3aa: CASSEQGLANTGELFF

abundance: NA
d_gene: TRBD2
v_gene: TRBV18
j_gene: TRBJ2-1
CDR3nt: TGTGCCAGCTCAGCACTAGCGGGGGGCTACAATGAGCAGTTCTTC
CDR3aa: CASSALAGGYNEQFF

abundance: NA
d_gene: NA
v_gene: TRBV4-1
j_gene: TRBJ2-6
CDR3nt: TGCGCCAGCAGCCAGTACGACACTTCCTACCTTTTCTGGGCCAACGTCCTGACTTTC
CDR3aa: CASSQYDTSYLFWANVLTF

abundance: few
d_gene: NA
v_gene: TRBV10-3
j_gene: TRBJ1-4
CDR3nt: TGTGCCATCAGTGAGTCGGGGGCTGCTAATGAAAAACTGTTTTTT
CDR3aa: CAISESGAANEKLFF

abundance: NA
d_gene: NA
v_gene: TRBV5-1
j_gene: TRBJ2-3
CDR3nt: TGCGCCAGCAGCCCACAGGGAGTGAGGACAGATACGCAGTATTTT
CDR3aa: CASSPQGVRTDTQYF

abundance: NA
d_gene: TRBD2
v_gene: TRBV9
j_gene: TRBJ2-2
CDR3nt: TGTGCCAGCAGCGTAGGGCTAGCGGGCTCCGGGGAGCTGTTTTTT
CDR3aa: CASSVGLAGSGELFF

abundance: NA
d_gene: TRBD1
v_gene: TRBV19
j_gene: TRBJ1-4
CDR3nt: TGTGCCAGTAGTCGGACAGGGCAGGGAACTAATGAAAAACTGTTTTTT
CDR3aa: CASSRTGQGTNEKLFF

abundance: few
d_gene: NA
v_gene: TRBV27
j_gene: TRBJ2-1
CDR3nt: TGTGCCAGCAGTTTATCTGCCAGAAGCTCCTACAATGAGCAGTTCTTC
CDR3aa: CASSLSARSSYNEQFF

abundance: NA
d_gene: NA
v_gene: TRBV3-1/TRBV3-2
j_gene: TRBJ1-2
CDR3nt: TGTGCCAGCAGCCAAGATAACAGGCCAACGAGCTTC
CDR3aa: CASSQDNRPTSF

abundance: NA
d_gene: TRBD1
v_gene: TRBV5-4
j_gene: TRBJ1-4
CDR3nt: TGTGCCAGCAGGCGGGGACAGGGAACTAATGAAAAACTGTTTTTT
CDR3aa: CASRRGQGTNEKLFF

abundance: NA
d_gene: NA
v_gene: TRBV9
j_gene: TRBJ2-3
CDR3nt: TGTGCCAGCAGCGTAGGGGCAGGGGATGCAGATACGCAGTATTTT
CDR3aa: CASSVGAGDADTQYF

abundance: NA
d_gene: NA
v_gene: TRBV27
j_gene: TRBJ2-6
CDR3nt: TGTGCCAGCACCTCGATCAGTTCGGGGGCCAACGTCCTGACTTTC
CDR3aa: CASTSISSGANVLTF

abundance: NA
d_gene: NA
v_gene: TRBV2
j_gene: TRBJ2-7
CDR3nt: TGTGCCAGCAGTAGGACAGATTACGAGCAGTACTTC
CDR3aa: CASSRTDYEQYF

abundance: NA
d_gene: NA
v_gene: TRBV5-6
j_gene: TRBJ1-5
CDR3nt: TGTGCCAGCAGCTCCAGCGGATCAGAGCCCCAGCATTTT
CDR3aa: CASSSSGSEPQHF

abundance: NA
d_gene: NA
v_gene: TRBV6-5
j_gene: TRBJ2-1
CDR3nt: TGTGCCAGCCTATCGAGCTCCTACAATGAGCAGTTCTTC
CDR3aa: CASLSSSYNEQFF

abundance: few
d_gene: NA
v_gene: TRBV6-5
j_gene: TRBJ1-1
CDR3nt: TGTGCCAGCAGTTATTTCGGGAATTCGAACACTGAAGCTTTCTTT
CDR3aa: CASSYFGNSNTEAFF

abundance: few
d_gene: TRBD1
v_gene: TRBV27
j_gene: TRBJ2-7
CDR3nt: TGTGCCAGCAGTCTTAGCGCTTGGACAGGTTCCGGGCAGTACTTC
CDR3aa: CASSLSAWTGSGQYF

abundance: NA
d_gene: NA
v_gene: TRBV25-1
j_gene: TRBJ1-6
CDR3nt: TGTGCCAGCCGAGCTGAGGGCTCTTATTCACCCCTCCACTTT
CDR3aa: CASRAEGSYSPLHF